This TCR beta chain was obtained from a study of monozygotic twins with inflammatory bowel disease. Study conclusions and caveats: TCRbeta inverse Simpson diversity was decreased in IBD patients versus healthy co-twins. The analysis did not separate different T cell subtypes.

No sorting of T cells preceded isolation of total RNA from whole blood. To note about this clonotype: Its antigen is unidentified.

This CDR3 has 14 amino acids. The germline V gene has CDR1 SGHRS and CDR2 YFSETQ. Template switching incorporated UMIs with a 6-nucleotide sample barcode. TCRdb re-called the 5' RACE reads and catalogs CDR3 proteins one per entry, DNA excluded. This repertoire includes about 110,000 distinct CDR3 sequences. This chain connects TRBV5-1 to TRBJ1-6; TCRdb designates TRBD1, a call that cannot be tested without DNA. This TCR came from a human donor with ulcerative colitis or Crohn's disease, or a healthy co-twin of an affected twin (not recorded which). The specimen sequenced was blood. The chain's CDR3 is CASIRGGNNSPLHF. The full variable domain, rest sourced from reference TRBV5-1 and TRBJ1-6, is KAGVTQTPRYLIKTRGQQVTLSCSPISGHRSVSWYQQTPGQGLQFLFEYFSETQRNKGNFPGRFSGRQFSNSRSEMNVSTLELGDSALYLCASIRGGNNSPLHFGNGTRLTVT.